This TCR beta chain is drawn from a study of cytomegalovirus exposure and HLA in healthy donors. The primer mix had 60 Vbeta and 13 Jbeta primers. The table came from immunoSEQ multiplex PCR; TCRdb's copy has only in-frame clones and leaves some out. This table holds roughly 200,000 clones, around 80% found once. This clone was seen a few times. The sequenced material came from PBMCs. The receptor's source is a man aged 35-49 years in good health and CMV-seropositive.

Here the CDR3 reads CASSDIPGTLSYEQYF. CDR3 DNA sequence: TGTGCCAGCAGTGATATACCCGGGACACTTTCCTACGAGCAGTACTTC. J is TRBJ2-7 and V is TRBV28, with D perhaps matching TRBD1 (6 bases). The CDR3 is 16 residues long. V lost 5 bases to trimming and J lost 1 base, with 18 bases between them. Germline V gene lookup returns CDR1 MDHEN and CDR2 SYDVKM.